The rows below give T cell receptor beta chains drawn from one sample of a study of T cell responses to AZD1222 COVID-19 vaccine. Clones were read by immunoSEQ multiplex PCR, and TCRdb kept only the in-frame ones, dropping some. Among 100,000 to 120,000 clones listed, 88% were seen once. The starting material was peripheral blood, obtained on day 0 of AZD1222 vaccination. Receptor source: an adult in good health. The conserved cysteine and the conserved F or W are not part of the CDR3 here. D genes are given only for firm matches. Size tells how often a clone was seen (once, few, many) or the class of an expanded clone, and some rows leave it out.

J gene: TRBJ2-1
D gene: -
V gene: TRBV3-1/TRBV3-2
clone size: -
CDR3 protein: ASSPGPRFNEQF

J gene: TRBJ1-1
D gene: -
V gene: TRBV14
clone size: -
CDR3 protein: ASSHLILNTEAF

J gene: TRBJ1-1
D gene: -
V gene: TRBV27
clone size: -
CDR3 protein: ASSTLGQMNTEAF

J gene: TRBJ1-1
D gene: -
V gene: TRBV6-5
clone size: -
CDR3 protein: ASSRDGHLNTEAF

J gene: TRBJ1-1
D gene: -
V gene: TRBV12-3/TRBV12-4
clone size: -
CDR3 protein: ASSTRGATEAF

J gene: TRBJ2-7
D gene: -
V gene: TRBV5-5
clone size: once
CDR3 protein: ASSPTGTLSYEQY

J gene: TRBJ2-1
D gene: TRBD2
V gene: TRBV24-1
clone size: -
CDR3 protein: ATSDVSGGGYNEQF

J gene: TRBJ2-7
D gene: -
V gene: TRBV12-3/TRBV12-4
clone size: -
CDR3 protein: ASSLARSYEQY

J gene: TRBJ1-4
D gene: -
V gene: TRBV5-8
clone size: -
CDR3 protein: ASSRGADNEKLF

J gene: TRBJ1-2
D gene: -
V gene: TRBV30
clone size: -
CDR3 protein: AWSTGANYGYT

J gene: TRBJ2-7
D gene: -
V gene: TRBV3-1/TRBV3-2
clone size: -
CDR3 protein: ASSRLLGPSPEEQY

J gene: TRBJ2-2
D gene: TRBD2
V gene: TRBV11-3
clone size: -
CDR3 protein: ASSRWTSGGNTGELF

J gene: TRBJ1-2
D gene: TRBD1
V gene: TRBV25-1
clone size: -
CDR3 protein: ASSDSGQGASYGYT

J gene: TRBJ1-5
D gene: -
V gene: TRBV2
clone size: -
CDR3 protein: ASSEQGNQPQH

J gene: TRBJ1-1
D gene: -
V gene: TRBV29-1
clone size: -
CDR3 protein: SVESGNTEAF

J gene: TRBJ1-5
D gene: -
V gene: TRBV18
clone size: -
CDR3 protein: ASSPIGFGRGSYSNQPQH

J gene: TRBJ2-2
D gene: -
V gene: TRBV29-1
clone size: -
CDR3 protein: SACDKRNTGELF

J gene: TRBJ1-2
D gene: TRBD1
V gene: TRBV29-1
clone size: -
CDR3 protein: SAADRVGYGYT

J gene: TRBJ2-1
D gene: TRBD2
V gene: TRBV2
clone size: -
CDR3 protein: ASERTSGSNEQF

J gene: TRBJ1-5
D gene: -
V gene: TRBV2
clone size: -
CDR3 protein: ASNVQGGNQPQH

J gene: TRBJ2-7
D gene: -
V gene: TRBV7-8
clone size: -
CDR3 protein: ASSLGTVYEQY

J gene: TRBJ2-1
D gene: -
V gene: TRBV6-5
clone size: -
CDR3 protein: ASSYGIGVDEQF

J gene: TRBJ2-2
D gene: -
V gene: TRBV24-1
clone size: -
CDR3 protein: ATSDWGAGTGELF

J gene: TRBJ1-1
D gene: -
V gene: TRBV29-1
clone size: few
CDR3 protein: SVFTAQRAF

J gene: TRBJ1-2
D gene: TRBD1
V gene: TRBV19
clone size: once
CDR3 protein: ASSDRAGYGYT

J gene: TRBJ1-1
D gene: TRBD1
V gene: TRBV7-8
clone size: -
CDR3 protein: ASSFNQGAGTEAF

J gene: TRBJ2-1
D gene: -
V gene: TRBV12-3/TRBV12-4
clone size: -
CDR3 protein: ASRSIRYNEQF

J gene: TRBJ2-4
D gene: -
V gene: TRBV3-1/TRBV3-2
clone size: -
CDR3 protein: ASSQQGRNIQY

J gene: TRBJ1-1
D gene: -
V gene: TRBV5-5
clone size: -
CDR3 protein: ASSLQSVRRNTEAF

J gene: TRBJ1-4
D gene: TRBD1
V gene: TRBV28
clone size: -
CDR3 protein: ASRETGGPNEKLF

J gene: TRBJ1-4
D gene: -
V gene: TRBV4-1
clone size: -
CDR3 protein: ASSQDVRGSWEKLF

J gene: TRBJ2-5
D gene: TRBD1
V gene: TRBV3-1/TRBV3-2
clone size: -
CDR3 protein: ASSRDRAGETQY

J gene: TRBJ1-5
D gene: -
V gene: TRBV12-3/TRBV12-4
clone size: -
CDR3 protein: ASSLGRVKPQH

J gene: TRBJ2-3
D gene: -
V gene: TRBV6-5
clone size: once
CDR3 protein: ASSLVADSTDTQY

J gene: TRBJ2-7
D gene: TRBD1
V gene: TRBV5-1
clone size: -
CDR3 protein: ASSAPGQNYEQY

J gene: TRBJ1-2
D gene: -
V gene: TRBV12-3/TRBV12-4
clone size: once
CDR3 protein: ASRHLQGRGYT

J gene: TRBJ2-7
D gene: TRBD2
V gene: TRBV5-6
clone size: -
CDR3 protein: ASSYLAGSSYEQY

J gene: TRBJ1-2
D gene: -
V gene: TRBV3-1/TRBV3-2
clone size: -
CDR3 protein: ASSLMESYT

J gene: TRBJ1-4
D gene: TRBD1
V gene: TRBV6-5
clone size: -
CDR3 protein: ASSRSGQGSEKLF

J gene: TRBJ1-5
D gene: TRBD1
V gene: TRBV7-9
clone size: -
CDR3 protein: ASSQTGGGNQPQH

J gene: TRBJ1-1
D gene: -
V gene: TRBV2
clone size: -
CDR3 protein: ASTLIGLNTEAF

J gene: TRBJ1-4
D gene: -
V gene: TRBV30
clone size: -
CDR3 protein: AWSVQDKREKLF

J gene: TRBJ1-1
D gene: -
V gene: TRBV6-5
clone size: -
CDR3 protein: ASDRRGVPDTEAF

J gene: TRBJ2-3
D gene: TRBD1
V gene: TRBV5-5
clone size: -
CDR3 protein: ASSPGQGIFTDTQY

J gene: TRBJ1-2
D gene: TRBD1
V gene: TRBV7-9
clone size: -
CDR3 protein: ASSRTGRDGYT

J gene: TRBJ1-1
D gene: -
V gene: TRBV5-1
clone size: -
CDR3 protein: ASSPMTVNTEAF

J gene: TRBJ1-2
D gene: TRBD1
V gene: TRBV19
clone size: -
CDR3 protein: ASSSDRGPNYGYT

J gene: TRBJ1-1
D gene: -
V gene: TRBV5-1
clone size: -
CDR3 protein: ASRLTQGNTEAF

J gene: TRBJ1-1
D gene: -
V gene: TRBV3-1/TRBV3-2
clone size: -
CDR3 protein: ASSQQGSNTEAF

J gene: TRBJ1-2
D gene: -
V gene: TRBV29-1
clone size: -
CDR3 protein: SVEALTGFGYT